This T cell receptor (beta chain) was captured in a study of Graves' ophthalmopathy and Graves' hyperthyroidism. In regard to this clonotype: Its antigen is unknown.

TCR beta CDR3 regions were amplified from RNA transcripts. HTBI primers were used in a first-round RT-PCR, which preceded a second-round multiplex PCR. TCRdb reprocessed the multiplex PCR reads with MiXCR, giving one entry per CDR3 protein. Of 500,000 to 700,000 distinct CDR3 sequences listed, around a fifth are singletons. Findings and caveats of the study: Among thyroid clonotypes expanded above 0.001 frequency, most also appeared in blood.

The CDR3 is 16 amino acids. CDR1 is MNHEY and CDR2 is SMNVEV in the germline V gene (reference sequence). The trim removed 6 bases at V and 4 bases at J, leaving 11 bases unmatched. The sequence came from a woman between 18 and 29 years old with stable Graves' hyperthyroidism. Some clones in this sample may be carry-over from other donors' samples. This rearrangement joins TRBV27 to TRBJ1-1; 10 positions agree with TRBD1. Sequences were obtained from peripheral blood. CDR3 residues: CASSFIGTGVGTEAFF. As DNA, the CDR3 is TGTGCCAGCAGCTTTATCGGGACAGGGGTGGGCACTGAAGCTTTCTTT.